This TCR beta chain was recovered during a study of blood T cell repertoires in COVID-19. Repertoires were generated with immunoSEQ multiplex PCR, while TCRdb's copy carries only in-frame clones and drops some. The sample has 150,000 to 200,000 clones, approximately 86% seen once; the top ten hold roughly 8%. CDR1 and CDR2 from the germline V gene are MNHNY and SVGAGI (reference sequence). This CDR3 is built from 15 residues. V was cut by 2 bases and J by 2 bases, with 13 bases left in between. The gene calls are TRBV6-6 and TRBJ2-7; D may be TRBD1 (6 bases). Sample: peripheral blood. This receptor was obtained from a man between 60 and 70 years old with acute or convalescent COVID-19. CDR3 bases: TGTGCCAGCAGTTACGCAACAGGGAGAACCTACGAGCAGTACTTC. Amino acid sequence: CASSYATGRTYEQYF.